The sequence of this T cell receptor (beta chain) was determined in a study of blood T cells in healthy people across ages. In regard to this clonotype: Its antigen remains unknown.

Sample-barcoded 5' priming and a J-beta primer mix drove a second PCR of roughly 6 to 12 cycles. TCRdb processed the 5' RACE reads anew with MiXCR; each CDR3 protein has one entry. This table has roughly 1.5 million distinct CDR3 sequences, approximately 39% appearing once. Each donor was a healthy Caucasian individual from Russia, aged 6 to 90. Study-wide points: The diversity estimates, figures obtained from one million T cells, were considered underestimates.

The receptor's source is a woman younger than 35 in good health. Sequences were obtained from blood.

The CDR3 loop is CASSLTSGGPREKTQYF. The DNA of the CDR3 is TGTGCCAGCAGTTTAACATCGGGAGGGCCGCGAGAAAAGACCCAGTACTTC. V and J are TRBV27 and TRBJ2-5, with 8 bases aligning to TRBD2. The length of the CDR3 is 17 residues. Per germline, CDR1 MNHEY and CDR2 SMNVEV (reference sequence). The junction had 14 bases not matched to a gene; V was cut back by 2 bases and J by 6 bases.